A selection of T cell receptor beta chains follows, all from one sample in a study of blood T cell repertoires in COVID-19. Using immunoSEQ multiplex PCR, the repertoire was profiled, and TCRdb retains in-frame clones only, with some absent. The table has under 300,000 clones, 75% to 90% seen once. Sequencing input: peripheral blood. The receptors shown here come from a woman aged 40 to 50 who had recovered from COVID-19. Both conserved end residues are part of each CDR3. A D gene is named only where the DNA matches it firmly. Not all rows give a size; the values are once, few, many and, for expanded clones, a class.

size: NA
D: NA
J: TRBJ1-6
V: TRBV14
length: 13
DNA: TGTGCCAGCACTAACAGGCTCAATTCACCCCTCCACTTT
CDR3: CASTNRLNSPLHF

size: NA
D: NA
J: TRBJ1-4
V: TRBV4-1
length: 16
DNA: TGCGCCAGCAGCCAAGAGGCGACAGTCAGCAATGAAAAACTGTTTTTT
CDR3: CASSQEATVSNEKLFF

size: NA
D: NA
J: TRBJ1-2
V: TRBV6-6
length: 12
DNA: TGTGCCAGCCGGGAGGCGGGCTATGGCTACACCTTC
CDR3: CASREAGYGYTF

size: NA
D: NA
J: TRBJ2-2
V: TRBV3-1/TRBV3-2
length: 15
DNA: TGTGCCAGCAGCCCCGAACTAGCTTCCACCGGGGAGCTGTTTTTT
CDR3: CASSPELASTGELFF

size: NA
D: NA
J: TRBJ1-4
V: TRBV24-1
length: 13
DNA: TGTGCCACCAGTGATTTCCAGTTGCGGGAACTGTTTTTT
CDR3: CATSDFQLRELFF

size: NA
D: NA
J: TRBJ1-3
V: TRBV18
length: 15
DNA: TGTGCCAGCTCACCCCGGACAGCCTCTGGAAACACCATATATTTT
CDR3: CASSPRTASGNTIYF

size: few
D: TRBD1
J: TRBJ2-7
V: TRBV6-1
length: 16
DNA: TGTGCCAGCAGTGTGGATTTGACAGGGGGAACCTACGAGCAGTACTTC
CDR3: CASSVDLTGGTYEQYF

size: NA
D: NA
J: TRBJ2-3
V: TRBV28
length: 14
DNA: TGTGCCAGCAGGGGACTTACCCTAGCCGATACGCAGTATTTT
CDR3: CASRGLTLADTQYF

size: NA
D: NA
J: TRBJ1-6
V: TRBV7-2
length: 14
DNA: TGTGCCAGCAACCGCGCAGGGCTGGGTTCACCCCTCCACTTT
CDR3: CASNRAGLGSPLHF

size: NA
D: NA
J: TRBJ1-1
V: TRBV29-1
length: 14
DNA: TGCAGCGTCCTAGGAAGGGTAGCGAGCACTGAAGCTTTCTTT
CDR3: CSVLGRVASTEAFF

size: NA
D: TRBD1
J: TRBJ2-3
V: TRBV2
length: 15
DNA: TGTGCCACCTATTACAGGGGGCTTTATGCAGATACGCAGTATTTT
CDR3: CATYYRGLYADTQYF

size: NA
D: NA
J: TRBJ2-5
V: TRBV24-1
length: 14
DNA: TGTGCCACCAGTGATCGACAGGCCCGAGAGACCCAGTACTTC
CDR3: CATSDRQARETQYF

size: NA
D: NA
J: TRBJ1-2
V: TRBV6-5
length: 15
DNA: TGTGCCAGCAGTTACTCGAATCAGGTTAACTATGGCTACACCTTC
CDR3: CASSYSNQVNYGYTF

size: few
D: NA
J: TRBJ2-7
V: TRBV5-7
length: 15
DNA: TGTGCCAGCAGCCACGGGGTGGACAGTACCTACGAGCAGTACTTC
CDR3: CASSHGVDSTYEQYF

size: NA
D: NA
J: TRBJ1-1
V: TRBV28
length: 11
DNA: TGTGCCAGCTCGGGTGGCACTGAAGCTTTCTTT
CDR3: CASSGGTEAFF

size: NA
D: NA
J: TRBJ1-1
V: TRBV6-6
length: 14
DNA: TGTGCCAGCAAGGTCGGGGGGCGCCGACCTGAAGCTTTCTTT
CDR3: CASKVGGRRPEAFF

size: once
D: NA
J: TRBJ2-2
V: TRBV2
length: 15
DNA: TGTGCCAGCAGTGAAGACTCAGGAGGTGCCGGGGAGCTGTTTTTT
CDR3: CASSEDSGGAGELFF

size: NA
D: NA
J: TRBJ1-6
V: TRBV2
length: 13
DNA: TGTGCCAGCAGGACGGGGTATAATTCACCCCTCCACTTT
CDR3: CASRTGYNSPLHF

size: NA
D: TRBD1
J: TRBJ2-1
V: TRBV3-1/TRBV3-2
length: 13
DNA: TGTGCCAGCAGCCAATACAGGGGAAGCGGTCAGTTCTTC
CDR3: CASSQYRGSGQFF

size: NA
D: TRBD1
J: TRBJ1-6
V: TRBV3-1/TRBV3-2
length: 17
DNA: TGTGCCAGCAGCCAAGTAACCCCGACAGGGTATAATTCACCCCTCCACTTT
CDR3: CASSQVTPTGYNSPLHF

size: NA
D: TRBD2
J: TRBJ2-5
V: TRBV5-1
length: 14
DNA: TGCGCCAGCAGGCGGGGGGAGAGAAAGGAGACCCAGTACTTC
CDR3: CASRRGERKETQYF

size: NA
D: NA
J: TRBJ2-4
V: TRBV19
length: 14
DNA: TGTGCCAGTAGTGCGAGCAGGGGAAAGAACATTCAGTACTTC
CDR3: CASSASRGKNIQYF

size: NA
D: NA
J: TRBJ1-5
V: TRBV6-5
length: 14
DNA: TGTGCCAGCAGTCGAGGGACTCTTGATCAGCCCCAGCATTTT
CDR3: CASSRGTLDQPQHF

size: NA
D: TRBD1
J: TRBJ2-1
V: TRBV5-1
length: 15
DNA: TGCGCCAGCAGCCTCGGACAGGGGTCCTACAATGAGCAGTTCTTC
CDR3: CASSLGQGSYNEQFF

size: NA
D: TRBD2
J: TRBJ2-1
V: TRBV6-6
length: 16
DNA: TGTGCCAGCAGCGGACTAGCGGGGAGCTCCTACAATGAGCAGTTCTTC
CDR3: CASSGLAGSSYNEQFF

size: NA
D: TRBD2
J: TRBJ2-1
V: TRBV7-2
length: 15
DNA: TGTGCCAGCAGCTCCCTAGCGGGCACCTACAATGAGCAGTTCTTC
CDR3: CASSSLAGTYNEQFF

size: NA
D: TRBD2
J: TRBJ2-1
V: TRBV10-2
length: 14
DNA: TGCGCCAGCAATGGCGGGGGGTTCTTCCATGAGCAGTTCTTC
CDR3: CASNGGGFFHEQFF

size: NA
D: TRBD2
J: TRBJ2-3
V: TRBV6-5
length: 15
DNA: TGTGCCAGCAACAAGGGACTAGCGGGGGAAGATACGCAGTATTTT
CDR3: CASNKGLAGEDTQYF

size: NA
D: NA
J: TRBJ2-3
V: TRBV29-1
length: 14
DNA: TGCAGCGTAGCAAGGACGGGGAACACAGATACGCAGTATTTT
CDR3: CSVARTGNTDTQYF

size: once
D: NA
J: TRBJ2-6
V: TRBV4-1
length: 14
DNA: TGCGCCAGCAGCCTTAGATCTGGGGCCAACGTCCTGACTTTC
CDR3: CASSLRSGANVLTF

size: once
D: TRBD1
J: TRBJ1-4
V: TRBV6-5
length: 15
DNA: TGTGCCAGCAAAGGACAGGGGGTTCGTAATGAAAAACTGTTTTTT
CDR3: CASKGQGVRNEKLFF

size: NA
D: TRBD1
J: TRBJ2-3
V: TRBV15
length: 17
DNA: TGTGCCACCAGCAGAGGACAGACAGGGCTTCTCACAGATACGCAGTATTTT
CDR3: CATSRGQTGLLTDTQYF

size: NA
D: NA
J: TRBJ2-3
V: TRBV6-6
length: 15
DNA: TGTGCCAGCAGTCCCCGCGTCCCTAGCACAGATACGCAGTATTTT
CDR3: CASSPRVPSTDTQYF

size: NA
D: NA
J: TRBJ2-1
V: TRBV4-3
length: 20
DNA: TGCGCCAGCAGCCAAGACACCTTAGCGGCGACCTTTAGCTCCTACAATGAGCAGTTCTTC
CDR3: CASSQDTLAATFSSYNEQFF

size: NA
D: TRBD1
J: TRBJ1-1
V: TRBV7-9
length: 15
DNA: TGTGCCAGCAGCTTACAGGGACAGGGTTTCGGTGAAGCTTTCTTT
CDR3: CASSLQGQGFGEAFF

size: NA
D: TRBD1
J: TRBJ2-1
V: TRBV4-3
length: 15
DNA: TGCGCCAGCAGCCTCACAGGGGCCGCGGACAATGAGCAGTTCTTC
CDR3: CASSLTGAADNEQFF

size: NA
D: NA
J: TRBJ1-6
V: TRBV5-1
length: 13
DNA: TGCGCCAGCAGGGACAGTACTAATTCACCCCTCCACTTT
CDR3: CASRDSTNSPLHF

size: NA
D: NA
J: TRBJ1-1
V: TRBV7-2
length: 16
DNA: TGTGCCAGCAGCCCAACACCCGGGACATACAACACTGAAGCTTTCTTT
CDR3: CASSPTPGTYNTEAFF

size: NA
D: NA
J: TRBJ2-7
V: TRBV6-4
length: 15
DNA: TGTGCCAGCAGCCGATCAGCGGGTGGGACCTACGAGCAGTACTTC
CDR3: CASSRSAGGTYEQYF

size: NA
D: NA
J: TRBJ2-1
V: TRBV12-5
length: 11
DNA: TGTGCTAGTGGTCTCCGGGATGAGCAGTTCTTC
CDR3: CASGLRDEQFF

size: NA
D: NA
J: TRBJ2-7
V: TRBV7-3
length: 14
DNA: TGTGCCAGCAGCAAAGATCCAGGGCCCTACGAGCAGTACTTC
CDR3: CASSKDPGPYEQYF

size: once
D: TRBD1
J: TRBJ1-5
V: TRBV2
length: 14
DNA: TGTGCCAGCAGGGGACAGTTCGGTGGTCAGCCCCAGCATTTT
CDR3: CASRGQFGGQPQHF

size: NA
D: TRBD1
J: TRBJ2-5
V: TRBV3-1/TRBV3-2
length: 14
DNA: TGTGCCAGCAGCCAAGAAGGTGTCCAGGACAGGGCGCACTTC
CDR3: CASSQEGVQDRAHF

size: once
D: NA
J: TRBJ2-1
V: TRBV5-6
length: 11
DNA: TGTGCCAGCAGCTTGGCCTATGAGCAGTTCTTC
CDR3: CASSLAYEQFF

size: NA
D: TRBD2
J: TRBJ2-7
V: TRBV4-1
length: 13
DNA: TGCGCCAGCAGCCAGCTAGCGGGGGTCGAGCAGTACTTC
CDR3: CASSQLAGVEQYF